The clone carrying this TCR beta chain appeared many times. What it binds is unknown. TCRdb independently ran MiXCR on the reads; one entry per CDR3 protein. The repertoire holds approximately 120,000 distinct CDR3 sequences, under 30% seen once, with about three quarters in the top ten. This specimen belongs to a study of T cell repertoires in cytomegalovirus infection. Overall study: Indications of both CMV infection and matching HLA type were provided by public TCR beta signatures. General study findings and limits: People with CMV and the relevant HLA were identified by cumulative public TCR beta family frequency.

Trimming removed 0 bases from V and 6 bases from J, with 8 bases in between. CDR3 size: 13 residues. Germline CDR1 is MGHRA and CDR2 is YSYEKL. The sequence came from a human donor in good health (CMV status not recorded). Some clones in this sample may be carry-over from other donors' samples. The chain recombines TRBV4-1 with TRBJ1-2, with D unresolved. The sample here was CD8+ T cells from cultured PBMCs, taken from culture after CMV antigen stimulation. The CDR3 loop reads CASSQDHVNGYTF. The CDR3 coding sequence is TGCGCCAGCAGCCAAGATCATGTCAATGGCTACACCTTC.